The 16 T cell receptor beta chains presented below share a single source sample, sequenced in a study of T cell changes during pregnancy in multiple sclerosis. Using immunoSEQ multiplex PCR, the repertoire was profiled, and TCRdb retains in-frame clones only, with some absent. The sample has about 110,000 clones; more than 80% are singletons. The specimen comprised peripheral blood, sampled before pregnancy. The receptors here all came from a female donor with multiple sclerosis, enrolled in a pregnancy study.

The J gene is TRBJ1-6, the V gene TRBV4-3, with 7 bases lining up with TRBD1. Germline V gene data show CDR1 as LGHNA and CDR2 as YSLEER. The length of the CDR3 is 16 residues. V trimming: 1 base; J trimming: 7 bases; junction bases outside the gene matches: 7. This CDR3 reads CASSQVSGRGNSPLHF. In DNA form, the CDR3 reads TGCGCCAGCAGCCAAGTGTCTGGCAGGGGGAATTCACCCCTCCACTTT.

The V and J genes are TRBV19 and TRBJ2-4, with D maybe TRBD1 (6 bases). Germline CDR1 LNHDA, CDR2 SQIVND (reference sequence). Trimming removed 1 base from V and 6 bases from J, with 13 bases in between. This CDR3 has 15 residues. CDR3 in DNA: TGTGCCAGTAGTATAGGAACAGGGATCAGAAACATTCAGTACTTC. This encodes CASSIGTGIRNIQYF.

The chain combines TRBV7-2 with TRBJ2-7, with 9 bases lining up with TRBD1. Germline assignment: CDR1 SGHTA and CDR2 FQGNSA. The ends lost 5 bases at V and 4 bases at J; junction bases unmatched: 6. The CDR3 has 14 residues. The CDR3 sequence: CASSRTGERYEQYF. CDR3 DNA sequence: TGTGCCAGCAGCCGGACAGGGGAACGGTACGAGCAGTACTTC.

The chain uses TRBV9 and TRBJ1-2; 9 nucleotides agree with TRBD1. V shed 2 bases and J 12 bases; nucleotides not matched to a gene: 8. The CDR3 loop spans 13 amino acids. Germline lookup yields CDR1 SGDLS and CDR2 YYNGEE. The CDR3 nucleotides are TGTGCCAGCAGCGTCCGGGACAGGGTCCCACACACCTTC. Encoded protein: CASSVRDRVPHTF.

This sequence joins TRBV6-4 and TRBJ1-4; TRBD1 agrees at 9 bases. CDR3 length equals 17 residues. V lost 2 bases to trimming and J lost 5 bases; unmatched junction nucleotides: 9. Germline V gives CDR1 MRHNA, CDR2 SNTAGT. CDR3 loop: CASSDNRDRALNEKLFF. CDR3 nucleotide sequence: TGTGCCAGCAGTGACAACCGGGACAGGGCGTTGAATGAAAAACTGTTTTTT.

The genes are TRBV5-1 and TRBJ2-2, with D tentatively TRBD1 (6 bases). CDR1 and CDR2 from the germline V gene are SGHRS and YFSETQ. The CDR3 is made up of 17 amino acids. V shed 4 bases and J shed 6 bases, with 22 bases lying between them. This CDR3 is CASSRETGGPPSGELFF. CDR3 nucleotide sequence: TGCGCCAGCAGCAGGGAGACAGGAGGACCCCCCTCCGGGGAGCTGTTTTTT.

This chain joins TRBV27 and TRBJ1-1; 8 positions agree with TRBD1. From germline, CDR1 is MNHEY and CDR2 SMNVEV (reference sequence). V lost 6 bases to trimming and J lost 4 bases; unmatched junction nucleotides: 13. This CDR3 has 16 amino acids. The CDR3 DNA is TGTGCCAGCAGACCCCGCGGCAGGGGGCGATTCACTGAAGCTTTCTTT. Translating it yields CASRPRGRGRFTEAFF.

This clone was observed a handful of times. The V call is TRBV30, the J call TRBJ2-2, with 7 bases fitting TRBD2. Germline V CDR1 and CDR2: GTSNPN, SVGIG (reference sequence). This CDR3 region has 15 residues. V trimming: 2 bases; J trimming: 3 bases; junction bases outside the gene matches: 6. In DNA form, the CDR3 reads TGTGCCTGGAGTTCACGACTAGCTGACACCGGGGAGCTGTTTTTT. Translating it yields CAWSSRLADTGELFF.

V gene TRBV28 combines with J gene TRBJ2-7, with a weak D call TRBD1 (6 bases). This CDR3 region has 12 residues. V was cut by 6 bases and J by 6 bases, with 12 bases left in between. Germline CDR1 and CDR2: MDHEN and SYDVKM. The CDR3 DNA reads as TGTGCCAGCAGAAGGGGGTTCTCCGAGCAGTACTTC. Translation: CASRRGFSEQYF.

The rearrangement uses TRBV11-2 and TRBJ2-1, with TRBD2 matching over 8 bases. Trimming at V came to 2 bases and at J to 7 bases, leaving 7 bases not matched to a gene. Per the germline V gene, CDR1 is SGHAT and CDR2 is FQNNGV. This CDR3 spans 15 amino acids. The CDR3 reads CASSLRAGVSNEQFF. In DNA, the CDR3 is TGTGCCAGCAGCTTAAGAGCGGGAGTGTCAAATGAGCAGTTCTTC.

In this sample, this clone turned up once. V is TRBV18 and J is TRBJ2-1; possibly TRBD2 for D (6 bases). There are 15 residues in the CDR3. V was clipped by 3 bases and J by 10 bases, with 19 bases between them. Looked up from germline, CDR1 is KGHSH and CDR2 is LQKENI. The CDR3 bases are TGTGCCAGCTCACCGGTAGCGGACATACCTTGGGAGCAGTTCTTC. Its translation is CASSPVADIPWEQFF.

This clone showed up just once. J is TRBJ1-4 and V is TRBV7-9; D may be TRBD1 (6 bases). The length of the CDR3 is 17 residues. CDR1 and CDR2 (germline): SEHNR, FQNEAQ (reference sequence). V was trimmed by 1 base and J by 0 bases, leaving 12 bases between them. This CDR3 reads CASSLDRELATNEKLFF. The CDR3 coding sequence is TGTGCCAGCAGCTTAGACAGGGAGTTGGCAACTAATGAAAAACTGTTTTTT.

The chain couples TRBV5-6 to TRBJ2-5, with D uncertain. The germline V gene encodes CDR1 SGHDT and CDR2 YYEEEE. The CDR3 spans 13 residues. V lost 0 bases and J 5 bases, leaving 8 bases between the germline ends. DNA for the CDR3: TGTGCCAGCAGCTTGGTTTCTCCGGAGACCCAGTACTTC. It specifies CASSLVSPETQYF.

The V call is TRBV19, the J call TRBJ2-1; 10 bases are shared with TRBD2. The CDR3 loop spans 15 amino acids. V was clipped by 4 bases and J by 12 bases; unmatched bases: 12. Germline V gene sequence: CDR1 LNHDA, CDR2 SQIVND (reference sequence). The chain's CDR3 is CASSRQAGGQWGQFF. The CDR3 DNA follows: TGTGCCAGTAGTAGACAAGCGGGAGGGCAATGGGGGCAGTTCTTC.

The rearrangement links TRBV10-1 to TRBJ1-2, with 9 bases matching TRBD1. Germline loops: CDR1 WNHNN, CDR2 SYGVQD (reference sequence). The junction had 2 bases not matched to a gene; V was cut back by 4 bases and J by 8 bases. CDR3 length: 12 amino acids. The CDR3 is CASSGDRAGYTF. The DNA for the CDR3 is TGCGCCAGCAGTGGGGACAGGGCCGGCTACACCTTC.

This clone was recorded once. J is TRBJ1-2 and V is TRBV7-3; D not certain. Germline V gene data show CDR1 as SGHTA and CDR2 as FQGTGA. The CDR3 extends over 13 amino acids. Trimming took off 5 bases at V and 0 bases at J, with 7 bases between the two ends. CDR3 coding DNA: TGTGCCAGCAGCCCTCTAGCTAACTATGGCTACACCTTC. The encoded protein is CASSPLANYGYTF.